A single T cell receptor (beta chain) is shown here with its context. Profiling relied on immunoSEQ multiplex PCR, and the TCRdb table lists in-frame clones only, not all of them. The sample consists of about 150,000 clones, more than 80% of them appearing once. This sample stems from a study of blood T cell repertoires in COVID-19. This receptor was taken from a man aged 65-85 years with acute or convalescent COVID-19. The sequenced sample was peripheral blood.

As DNA, the CDR3 is TGTGCCAGCAGCTTACCCGGGACAGAAGAGACCCAGTACTTC. Amino acid sequence: CASSLPGTEETQYF. The chain has TRBV7-9 and TRBJ2-5, with 7 bases that match TRBD1. The CDR3 runs to 14 residues. Germline CDR1 is SEHNR and CDR2 is FQNEAQ (reference sequence). V dropped 2 bases and J dropped 3; count of bases not matched to a gene: 3.